This TCR beta chain is drawn from a study of T cell responses to AZD1222 COVID-19 vaccine. Study-wide findings and caveats: Most donors were white British and more were female, and clonal diversity was possibly underestimated. Compared with day 0, the breadth and depth of the Spike-specific TCR repertoire rose significantly after two doses of AZD1222. Nearly half of spike-specific TCRs reportedly go after variant regions that carry no mutations.

Turning to this clone: Its antigen is still unknown.

The CDR3 is 16 amino acids. Looked up from germline, CDR1 is SGHAT and CDR2 is FQDESV (reference sequence). Trimming cost V 0 bases and J 2 bases; bases outside gene matches: 1. Generated by immunoSEQ multiplex PCR, the TCRdb table keeps only in-frame clones and is missing some. The table has approximately 190,000 clones, approximately 95% seen once. Sample: peripheral blood, taken 28 days after the second AZD1222 dose. This rearrangement joins TRBV11-1 to TRBJ2-1, with TRBD2 identical over 10 bases. The clonotype comes from an adult who received the AZD1222 COVID-19 vaccine. CDR3 coding DNA: TGTGCCAGCAGCTTAGCCAGCGGGGGGGCCTACAATGAGCAGTTCTTC. Its protein is CASSLASGGAYNEQFF.